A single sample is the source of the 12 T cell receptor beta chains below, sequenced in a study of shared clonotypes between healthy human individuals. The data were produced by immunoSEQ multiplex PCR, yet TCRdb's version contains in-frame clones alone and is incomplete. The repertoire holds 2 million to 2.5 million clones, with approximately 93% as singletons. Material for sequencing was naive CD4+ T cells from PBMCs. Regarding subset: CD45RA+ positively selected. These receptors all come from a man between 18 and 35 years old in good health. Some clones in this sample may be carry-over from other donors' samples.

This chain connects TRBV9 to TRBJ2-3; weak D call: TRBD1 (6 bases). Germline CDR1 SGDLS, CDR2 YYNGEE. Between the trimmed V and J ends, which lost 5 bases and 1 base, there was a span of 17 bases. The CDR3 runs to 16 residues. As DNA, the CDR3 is TGTGCCAGCAGACAAGGATTGGGGGCGGGCACAGATACGCAGTATTTT. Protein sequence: CASRQGLGAGTDTQYF.

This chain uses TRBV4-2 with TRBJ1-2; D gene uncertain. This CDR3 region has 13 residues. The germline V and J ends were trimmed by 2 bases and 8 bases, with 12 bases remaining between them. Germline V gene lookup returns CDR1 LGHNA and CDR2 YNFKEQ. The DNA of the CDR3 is TGTGCCAGCAGCCAATACTCAAGGTGGGGCTACACCTTC. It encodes CASSQYSRWGYTF.

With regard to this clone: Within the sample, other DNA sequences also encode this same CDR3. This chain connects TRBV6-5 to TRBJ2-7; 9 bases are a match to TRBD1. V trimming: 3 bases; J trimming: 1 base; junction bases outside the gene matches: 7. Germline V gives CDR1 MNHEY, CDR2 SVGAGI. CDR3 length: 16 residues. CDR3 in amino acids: CASSYSGTGISYEQYF. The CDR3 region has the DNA TGTGCCAGCAGTTATTCCGGGACAGGGATTTCCTACGAGCAGTACTTC.

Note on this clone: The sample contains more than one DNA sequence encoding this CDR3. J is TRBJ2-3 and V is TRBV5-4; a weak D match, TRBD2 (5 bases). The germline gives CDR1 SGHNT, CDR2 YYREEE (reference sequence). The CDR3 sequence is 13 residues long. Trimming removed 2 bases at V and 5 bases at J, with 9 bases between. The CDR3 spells CASSLRAGDTQYF. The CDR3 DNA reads TGTGCCAGCAGCTTAAGGGCGGGAGATACGCAGTATTTT.

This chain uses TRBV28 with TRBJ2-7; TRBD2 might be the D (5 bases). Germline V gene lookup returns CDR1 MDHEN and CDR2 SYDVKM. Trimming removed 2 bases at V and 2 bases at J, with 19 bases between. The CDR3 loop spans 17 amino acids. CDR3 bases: TGTGCCAGCAGTTTAAGTTGGGTGCCTAGCATAGCCTACGAGCAGTACTTC. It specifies CASSLSWVPSIAYEQYF.

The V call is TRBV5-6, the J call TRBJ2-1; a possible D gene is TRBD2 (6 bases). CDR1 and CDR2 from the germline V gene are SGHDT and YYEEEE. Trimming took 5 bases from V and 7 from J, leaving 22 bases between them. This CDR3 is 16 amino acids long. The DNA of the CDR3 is TGTGCCAGCAGGACGGCTACGGAGGGCCGGGGGAATGAGCAGTTCTTC. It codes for CASRTATEGRGNEQFF. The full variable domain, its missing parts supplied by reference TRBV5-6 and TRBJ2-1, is DAGVTQSPTHLIKTRGQQVTLRCSPKSGHDTVSWYQQALGQGPQFIFQYYEEEERQRGNFPDRFSGHQFPNYSSELNVNALLLGDSALYLCASRTATEGRGNEQFFGPGTRLTVL.

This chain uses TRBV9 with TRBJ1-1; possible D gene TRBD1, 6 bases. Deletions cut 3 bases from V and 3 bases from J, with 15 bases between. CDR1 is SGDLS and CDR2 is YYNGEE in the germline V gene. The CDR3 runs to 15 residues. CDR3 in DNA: TGTGCCAGCAGCGCCCTTCCACAGGGTTACACTGAAGCTTTCTTT. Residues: CASSALPQGYTEAFF.

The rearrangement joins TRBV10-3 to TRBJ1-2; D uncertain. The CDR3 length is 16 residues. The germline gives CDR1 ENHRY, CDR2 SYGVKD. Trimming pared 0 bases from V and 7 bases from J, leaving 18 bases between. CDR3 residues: CAISESYRPDVGGYTF. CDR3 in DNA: TGTGCCATCAGTGAGTCGTATAGGCCCGACGTGGGTGGCTACACCTTC.

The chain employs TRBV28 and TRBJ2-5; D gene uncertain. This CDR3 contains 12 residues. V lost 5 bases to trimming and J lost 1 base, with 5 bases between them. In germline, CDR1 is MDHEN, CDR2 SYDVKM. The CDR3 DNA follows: TGTGCCAGCAGTCGGGTCCAAGAGACCCAGTACTTC. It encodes CASSRVQETQYF.

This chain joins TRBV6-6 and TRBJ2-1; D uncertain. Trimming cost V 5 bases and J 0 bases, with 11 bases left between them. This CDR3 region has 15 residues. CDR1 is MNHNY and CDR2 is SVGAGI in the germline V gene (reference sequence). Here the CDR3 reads CASSPPDSSYNEQFF. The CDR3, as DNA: TGTGCCAGCAGTCCCCCTGATAGCTCCTACAATGAGCAGTTCTTC.

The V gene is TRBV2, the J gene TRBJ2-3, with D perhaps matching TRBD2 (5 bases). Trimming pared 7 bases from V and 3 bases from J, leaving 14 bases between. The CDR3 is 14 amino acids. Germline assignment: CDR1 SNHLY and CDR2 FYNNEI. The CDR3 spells CASTLIGETDTQYF. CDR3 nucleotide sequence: TGTGCCAGCACCCTAATCGGGGAAACAGATACGCAGTATTTT.

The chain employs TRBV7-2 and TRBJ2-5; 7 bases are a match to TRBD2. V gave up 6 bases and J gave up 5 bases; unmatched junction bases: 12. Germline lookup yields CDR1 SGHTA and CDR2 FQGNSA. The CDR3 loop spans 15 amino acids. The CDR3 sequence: CASRSLDLGGETQYF. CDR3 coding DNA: TGTGCCAGCAGGAGCCTAGACCTGGGGGGGGAGACCCAGTACTTC.